The 9 T cell receptor beta chains below all came from one sample that was sequenced in a study of CD8+CD57+ T cells in acquired aplastic anemia. Investigators profiled TCR beta VDJ and CDR3 from genomic DNA template. TCRdb independently ran MiXCR on the reads; one entry per CDR3 protein. The sample contains about 220,000 distinct CDR3 sequences, 30% to 40% of which appear only once. Source material: sorted CD4+, CD8+, or CD8+CD57+ T cells (not recorded which) from PBMCs. The receptors were sampled from a human donor in good health, serving as a control.

This clonotype appeared a single time. This sequence joins TRBV3-1 and TRBJ2-2, with D perhaps TRBD1 or TRBD2 (5 bases each). V dropped 4 bases and J dropped 11 bases, with 14 bases sitting between them. The CDR3 is 13 residues long. CDR1 and CDR2 (germline): LGHDT, YNNKEL (reference sequence). The CDR3 region is CASSLITGGELFF. The CDR3 bases are TGTGCCAGCAGCCTCATAACAGGAGGAGAGCTGTTTTTT.

A few counts support this clonotype. The V and J genes are TRBV25-1 and TRBJ1-4; perhaps TRBD1 as D (5 bases). Trimming took off 3 bases at V and 3 bases at J, with 20 bases between the two ends. Germline CDR1 reads MGHDK; CDR2 reads SYGVNS. There are 18 residues in the CDR3. In DNA, the CDR3 is TGTGCCAGCAGTGATCAGGGATTTCGGTTGTTCGCTAATGAAAAACTGTTTTTT. Protein product: CASSDQGFRLFANEKLFF.

The table lists this clonotype with a few counts. The chain carries TRBV30 and TRBJ1-2, with 7 bases aligning to TRBD1. J lost 0 bases, V lost 3 bases, and 10 bases had no gene match. Looked up from germline, CDR1 is GTSNPN and CDR2 is SVGIG (reference sequence). The CDR3 sequence is 16 residues long. The CDR3 here is CAWSRFGTDSNYGYTF. The CDR3 DNA reads as TGTGCCTGGAGCCGGTTTGGGACAGACTCTAACTATGGCTACACCTTC. The full variable domain, rest sourced from reference TRBV30 and TRBJ1-2, is SQTIHQWPATLVQPVGSPLSLECTVEGTSNPNLYWYRQAAGRGLQLLFYSVGIGQISSEVPQNLSASRPQDRQFILSSKKLLLSDSGFYLCAWSRFGTDSNYGYTFGSGTRLTVV.

In its sample, this clonotype was seen many times. The CDR3 DNA reads as TGTGCCAGTAGTATAGGAGGGGTGGGCAATTCACCCCTCCACTTT. Translating gives CASSIGGVGNSPLHF. The chain combines TRBV19 with TRBJ1-6, with D perhaps matching TRBD1 (5 bases). This CDR3 contains 15 residues. Germline V gene sequence: CDR1 LNHDA, CDR2 SQIVND (reference sequence). Trimming took 1 base from V and 7 from J, leaving 11 bases between them.

The sample holds many counts of this clonotype. This chain joins TRBV27 and TRBJ1-2; no reliable D call. V was shortened by 5 bases and J by 8 bases, with 21 bases between the two germline ends. The length of the CDR3 is 15 residues. The germline V gene has CDR1 MNHEY and CDR2 SMNVEV (reference sequence). CDR3 in amino acids: CASSSIGIRGGGYTF. CDR3 DNA: TGTGCCAGCAGTAGTATAGGGATCCGAGGTGGCGGCTACACCTTC.

The rearrangement joins TRBV4-1 to TRBJ1-1, with D unresolved. The CDR3 length is 13 residues. The V gene's germline CDR1 is MGHRA and CDR2 YSYEKL. With 4 bases removed from V and 7 bases from J, the gap between germline ends came to 13 bases. CDR3 bases: TGCGCCAGCAGCCCGCCCACCGGGCGTGAAGCTTTCTTT. Translating it yields CASSPPTGREAFF.

There are many counts of this clonotype. The V call is TRBV20-1, the J call TRBJ2-1, with a possible D match to TRBD2 (5 bases). Germline V gene lookup returns CDR1 DFQATT and CDR2 SNEGSKA (reference sequence). The CDR3 length is 11 residues. V was trimmed by 6 bases and J by 11 bases, leaving 14 bases between them. The CDR3 is CSAKPGVQQFF. The CDR3, as DNA: TGCAGTGCCAAACCCGGGGTGCAGCAGTTCTTC.

This clonotype was observed at least ten times. The genes are TRBV24-1 and TRBJ1-1; a weak D match, TRBD1 (5 bases). In germline, CDR1 is KGHDR, CDR2 SFDVKD. CDR3 size: 15 residues. Trimming left V 2 bases short and J 1 base short, with 10 bases between. The CDR3 region has the DNA TGTGCCACCAGTGATTCAAGGCAGGGGAACACTGAAGCTTTCTTT. The encoded protein is CATSDSRQGNTEAFF.

About this clonotype: This could be a read error, since a much larger clone is one nucleotide away. The chain couples TRBV7-2 to TRBJ1-6; no reliable D call. CDR3 length equals 15 residues. Germline CDR1 and CDR2: SGHTA and FQGNSA. The CDR3 DNA reads TGTGCCAGCAGCTCCCCAGGCTCCTATAGTTCACCCCTCCACTTT. Its protein is CASSSPGSYSSPLHF.